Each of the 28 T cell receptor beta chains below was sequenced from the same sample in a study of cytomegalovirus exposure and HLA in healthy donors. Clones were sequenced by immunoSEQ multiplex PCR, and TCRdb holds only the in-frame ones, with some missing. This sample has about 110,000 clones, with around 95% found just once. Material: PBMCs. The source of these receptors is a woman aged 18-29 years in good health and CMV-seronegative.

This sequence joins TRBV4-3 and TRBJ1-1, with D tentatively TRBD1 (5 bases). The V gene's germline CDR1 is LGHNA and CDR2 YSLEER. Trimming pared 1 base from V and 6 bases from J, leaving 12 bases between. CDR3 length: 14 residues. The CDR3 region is CASSQGQGGAEAFF. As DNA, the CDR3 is TGCGCCAGCAGCCAAGGGCAGGGTGGGGCTGAAGCTTTCTTT.

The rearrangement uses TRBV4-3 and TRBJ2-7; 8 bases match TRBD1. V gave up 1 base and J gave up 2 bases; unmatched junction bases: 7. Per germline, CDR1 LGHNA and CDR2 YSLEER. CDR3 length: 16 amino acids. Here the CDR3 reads CASSQAPTGATYEQYF. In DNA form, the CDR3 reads TGCGCCAGCAGCCAAGCCCCGACAGGGGCGACCTACGAGCAGTACTTC.

CDR3: CASSDSRYGYTF. In DNA, the CDR3 is TGTGCCAGCAGCGACAGTAGGTATGGCTACACCTTC. The chain links TRBV28 to TRBJ1-2; D may be TRBD1 (5 bases). V was trimmed by 6 bases and J by 5 bases, leaving 10 bases between them. CDR3 size: 12 residues. Germline values: CDR1 MDHEN, CDR2 SYDVKM.

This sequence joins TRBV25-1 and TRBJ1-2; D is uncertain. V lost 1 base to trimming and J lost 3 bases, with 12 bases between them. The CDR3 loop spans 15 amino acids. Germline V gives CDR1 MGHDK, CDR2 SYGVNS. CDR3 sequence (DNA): TGTGCCAGCAGTGAATGGGGAGGCTCAGACTATGGCTACACCTTC. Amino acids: CASSEWGGSDYGYTF.

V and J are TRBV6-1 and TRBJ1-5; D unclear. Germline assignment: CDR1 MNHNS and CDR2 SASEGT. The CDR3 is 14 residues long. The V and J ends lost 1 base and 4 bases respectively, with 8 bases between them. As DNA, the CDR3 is TGTGCCAGCAGTGAAGGCGGGAAGAATCAGCCCCAGCATTTT. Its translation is CASSEGGKNQPQHF.

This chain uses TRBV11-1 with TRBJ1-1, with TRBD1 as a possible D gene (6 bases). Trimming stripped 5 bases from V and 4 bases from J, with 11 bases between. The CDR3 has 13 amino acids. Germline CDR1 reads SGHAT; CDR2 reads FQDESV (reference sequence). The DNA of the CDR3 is TGTGCCAGCAGCAACGACAGGACCACTGAAGCTTTCTTT. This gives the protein CASSNDRTTEAFF.

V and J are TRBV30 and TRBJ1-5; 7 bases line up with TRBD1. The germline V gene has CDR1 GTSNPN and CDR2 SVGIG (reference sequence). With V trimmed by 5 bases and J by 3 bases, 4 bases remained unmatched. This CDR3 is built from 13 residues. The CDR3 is CAWEQGFNQPQHF. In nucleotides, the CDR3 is TGTGCCTGGGAACAGGGGTTCAATCAGCCCCAGCATTTT.

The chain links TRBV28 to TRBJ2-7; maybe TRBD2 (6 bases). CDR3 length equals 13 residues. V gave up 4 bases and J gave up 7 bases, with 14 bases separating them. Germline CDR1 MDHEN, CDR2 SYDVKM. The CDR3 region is CASSSPPAGEQYF. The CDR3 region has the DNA TGTGCCAGCAGTTCCCCCCCGGCGGGAGAGCAGTACTTC.

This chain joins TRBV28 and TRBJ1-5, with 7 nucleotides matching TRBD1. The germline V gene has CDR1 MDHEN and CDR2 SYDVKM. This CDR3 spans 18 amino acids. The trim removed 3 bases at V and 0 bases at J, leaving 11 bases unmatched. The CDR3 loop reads CASSLSLTGDLSNQPQHF. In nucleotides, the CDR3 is TGTGCCAGCAGTTTGAGCCTAACAGGGGATCTTAGCAATCAGCCCCAGCATTTT.

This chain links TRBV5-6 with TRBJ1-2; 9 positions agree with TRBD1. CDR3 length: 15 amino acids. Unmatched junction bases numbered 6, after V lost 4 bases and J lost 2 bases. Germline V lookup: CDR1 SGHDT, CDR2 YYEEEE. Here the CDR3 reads CASSRYRGLNYGYTF. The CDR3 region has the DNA TGTGCCAGCAGCCGTTACAGGGGGCTCAACTATGGCTACACCTTC. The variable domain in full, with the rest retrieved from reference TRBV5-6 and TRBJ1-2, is DAGVTQSPTHLIKTRGQQVTLRCSPKSGHDTVSWYQQALGQGPQFIFQYYEEEERQRGNFPDRFSGHQFPNYSSELNVNALLLGDSALYLCASSRYRGLNYGYTFGSGTRLTVV.

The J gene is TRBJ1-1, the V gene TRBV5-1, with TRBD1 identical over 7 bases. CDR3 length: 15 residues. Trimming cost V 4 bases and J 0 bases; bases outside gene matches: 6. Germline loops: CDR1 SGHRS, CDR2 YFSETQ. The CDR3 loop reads CASSPGQALNTEAFF. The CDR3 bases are TGCGCCAGCAGCCCCGGACAGGCCCTGAACACTGAAGCTTTCTTT.

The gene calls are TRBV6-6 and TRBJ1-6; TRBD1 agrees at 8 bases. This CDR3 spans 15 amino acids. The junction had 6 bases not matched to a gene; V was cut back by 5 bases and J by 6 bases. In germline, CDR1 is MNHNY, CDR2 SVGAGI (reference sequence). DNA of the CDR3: TGTGCCAGCAGTCCCCAAGACAGGGGTAATTCACCCCTCCACTTT. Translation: CASSPQDRGNSPLHF.

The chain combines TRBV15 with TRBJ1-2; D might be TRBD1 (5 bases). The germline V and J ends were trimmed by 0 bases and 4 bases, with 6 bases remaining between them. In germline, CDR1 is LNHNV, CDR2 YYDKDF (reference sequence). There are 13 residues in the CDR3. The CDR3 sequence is CATSRETVYGYTF. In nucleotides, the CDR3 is TGTGCCACCAGCAGAGAGACAGTCTATGGCTACACCTTC.

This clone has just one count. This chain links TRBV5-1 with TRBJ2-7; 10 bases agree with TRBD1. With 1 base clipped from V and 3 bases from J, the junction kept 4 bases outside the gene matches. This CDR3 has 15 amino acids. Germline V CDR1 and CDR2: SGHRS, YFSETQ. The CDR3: CASSLSWTGGYEQYF. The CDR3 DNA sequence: TGCGCCAGCAGCTTGTCTTGGACAGGGGGCTACGAGCAGTACTTC. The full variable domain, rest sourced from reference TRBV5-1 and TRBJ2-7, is KAGVTQTPRYLIKTRGQQVTLSCSPISGHRSVSWYQQTPGQGLQFLFEYFSETQRNKGNFPGRFSGRQFSNSRSEMNVSTLELGDSALYLCASSLSWTGGYEQYFGPGTRLTVT.

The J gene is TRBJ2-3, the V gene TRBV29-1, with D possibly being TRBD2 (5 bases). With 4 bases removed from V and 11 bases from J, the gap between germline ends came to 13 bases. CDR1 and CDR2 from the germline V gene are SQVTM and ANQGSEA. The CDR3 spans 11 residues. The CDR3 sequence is CSVVGNGWQYF. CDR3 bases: TGCAGCGTTGTCGGGAATGGGTGGCAGTATTTT.

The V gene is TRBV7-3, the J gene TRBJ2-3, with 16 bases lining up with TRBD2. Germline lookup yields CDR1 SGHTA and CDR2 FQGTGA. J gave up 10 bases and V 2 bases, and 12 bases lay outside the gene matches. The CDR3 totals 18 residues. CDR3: CASSLSPGLAGGQIAQYF. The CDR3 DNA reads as TGTGCCAGCAGCTTATCCCCGGGACTAGCGGGGGGGCAGATTGCGCAGTATTTT.

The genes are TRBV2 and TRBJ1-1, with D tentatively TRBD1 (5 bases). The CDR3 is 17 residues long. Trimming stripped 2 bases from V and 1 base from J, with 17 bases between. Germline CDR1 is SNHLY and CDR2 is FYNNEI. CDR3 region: CASSETGGTLTNTEAFF. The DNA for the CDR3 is TGTGCCAGCAGTGAAACGGGGGGGACCCTGACGAACACTGAAGCTTTCTTT.

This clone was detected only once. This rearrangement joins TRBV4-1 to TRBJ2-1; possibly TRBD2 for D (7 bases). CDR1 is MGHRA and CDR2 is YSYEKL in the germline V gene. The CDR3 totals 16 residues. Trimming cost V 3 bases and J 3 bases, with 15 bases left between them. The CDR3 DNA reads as TGCGCCAGCAGCCAGGAGGGGGGGGCCGGCTACAATGAGCAGTTCTTC. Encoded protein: CASSQEGGAGYNEQFF.

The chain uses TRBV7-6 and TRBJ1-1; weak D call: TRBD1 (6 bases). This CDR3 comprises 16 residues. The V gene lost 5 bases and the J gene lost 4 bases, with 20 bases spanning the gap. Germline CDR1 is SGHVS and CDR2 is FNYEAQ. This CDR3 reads CASSQVQGKRGTEAFF. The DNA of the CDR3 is TGTGCCAGCAGCCAAGTTCAGGGGAAGCGGGGCACTGAAGCTTTCTTT.

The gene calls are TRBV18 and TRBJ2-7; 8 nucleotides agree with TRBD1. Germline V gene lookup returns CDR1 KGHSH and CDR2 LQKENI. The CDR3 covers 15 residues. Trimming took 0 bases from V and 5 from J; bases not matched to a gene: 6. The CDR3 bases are TGTGCCAGCTCACCACCGTTGCAGGGGGCTCACGAGCAGTACTTC. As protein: CASSPPLQGAHEQYF.

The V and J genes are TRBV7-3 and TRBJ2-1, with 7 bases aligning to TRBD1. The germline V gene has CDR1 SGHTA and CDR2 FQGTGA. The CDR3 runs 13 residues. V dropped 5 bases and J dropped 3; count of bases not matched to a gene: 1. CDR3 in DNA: TGTGCCAGCAGCGGGACAGACTACAATGAGCAGTTCTTC. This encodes CASSGTDYNEQFF.

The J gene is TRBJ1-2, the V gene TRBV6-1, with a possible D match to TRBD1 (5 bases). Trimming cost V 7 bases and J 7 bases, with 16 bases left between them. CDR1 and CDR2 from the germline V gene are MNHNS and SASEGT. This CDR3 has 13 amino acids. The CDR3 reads CASTSQGVRGYTF. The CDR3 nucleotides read TGTGCCAGCACATCCCAGGGCGTGCGTGGCTACACCTTC.

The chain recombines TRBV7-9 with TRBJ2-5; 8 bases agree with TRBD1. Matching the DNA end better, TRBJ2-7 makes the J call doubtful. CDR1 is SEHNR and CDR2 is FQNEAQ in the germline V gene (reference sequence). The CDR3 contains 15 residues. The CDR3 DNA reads TGTGCCAGCAGCAGACAGGGGTTGAACTTCTACGAGCAGTACTTC. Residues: CASSRQGLNFYEQYF.

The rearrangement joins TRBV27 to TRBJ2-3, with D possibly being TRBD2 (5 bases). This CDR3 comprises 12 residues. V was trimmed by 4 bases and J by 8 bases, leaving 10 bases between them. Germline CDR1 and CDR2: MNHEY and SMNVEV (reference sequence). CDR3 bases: TGTGCCAGCAGTTCGACCGGAGGTACGCAGTATTTT. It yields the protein CASSSTGGTQYF.

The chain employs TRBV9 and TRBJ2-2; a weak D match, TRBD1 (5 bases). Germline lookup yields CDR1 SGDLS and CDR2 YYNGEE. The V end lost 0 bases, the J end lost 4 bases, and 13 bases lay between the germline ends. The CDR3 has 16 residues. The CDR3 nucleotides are TGTGCCAGCAGCGTAGTAGAGACAGAAGTCACCGGGGAGCTGTTTTTT. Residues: CASSVVETEVTGELFF.

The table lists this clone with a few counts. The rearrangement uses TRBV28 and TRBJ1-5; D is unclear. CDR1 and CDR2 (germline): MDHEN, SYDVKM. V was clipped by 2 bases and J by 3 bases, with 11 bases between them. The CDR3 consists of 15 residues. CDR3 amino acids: CASSLMGSDNQPQHF. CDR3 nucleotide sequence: TGTGCCAGCAGTTTAATGGGGAGTGACAATCAGCCCCAGCATTTT.

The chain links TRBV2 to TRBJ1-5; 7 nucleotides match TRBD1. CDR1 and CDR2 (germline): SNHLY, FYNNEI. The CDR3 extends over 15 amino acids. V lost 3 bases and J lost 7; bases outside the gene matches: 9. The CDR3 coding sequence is TGTGCCAGCAGTGAGCGGCAGGGGGTAGGGCAGCCCCAGCATTTT. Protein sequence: CASSERQGVGQPQHF. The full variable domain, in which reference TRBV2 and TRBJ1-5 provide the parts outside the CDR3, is EPEVTQTPSHQVTQMGQEVILRCVPISNHLYFYWYRQILGQKVEFLVSFYNNEISEKSEIFDDQFSVERPDGSNFTLKIRSTKLEDSAMYFCASSERQGVGQPQHFGDGTRLSIL.

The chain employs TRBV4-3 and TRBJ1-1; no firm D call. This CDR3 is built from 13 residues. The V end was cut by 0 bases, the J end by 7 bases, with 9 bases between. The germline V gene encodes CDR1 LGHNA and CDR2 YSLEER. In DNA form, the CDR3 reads TGCGCCAGCAGCCAAGATTGGCAGGATGAAGCTTTCTTT. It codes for CASSQDWQDEAFF.